The clone carrying this TCR beta chain was counted between two and nine times. What it recognizes is unknown. The sample originates from a study of early T cells in non-severe SARS-CoV-2 infection. Study information: Chains were unpaired, as sequencing was done on bulk RNA from unsorted whole blood.

Points from the study as a whole: Missing private and CD4 specificities, VDJdb matching favored anti-spike CD8 responses.

V lost 1 base to trimming and J lost 4 bases; unmatched junction nucleotides: 10. This CDR3 region has 17 residues. The V gene's germline CDR1 is SGHRS and CDR2 YFSETQ. As part of library construction, unique molecular identifiers were attached to individual cDNA molecules. MiXCR was run by TCRdb on the 5' RACE reads, yielding one entry per CDR3 protein. The sample gives about 77,000 distinct CDR3 sequences, about 15% of which show up once; around 2.6% is in the top ten. This chain connects TRBV5-1 to TRBJ2-2, with TRBD2 matching over 7 bases. Sequencing was done on a sample of whole blood. The TCR was taken from an adult who was a healthcare worker with PCR-confirmed SARS-CoV-2 infection or an uninfected control (not recorded which). The CDR3 loop reads CASSLLESGVLTGELFF. CDR3 sequence (DNA): TGCGCCAGCAGCTTGTTAGAAAGCGGGGTCCTCACCGGGGAGCTGTTTTTT.